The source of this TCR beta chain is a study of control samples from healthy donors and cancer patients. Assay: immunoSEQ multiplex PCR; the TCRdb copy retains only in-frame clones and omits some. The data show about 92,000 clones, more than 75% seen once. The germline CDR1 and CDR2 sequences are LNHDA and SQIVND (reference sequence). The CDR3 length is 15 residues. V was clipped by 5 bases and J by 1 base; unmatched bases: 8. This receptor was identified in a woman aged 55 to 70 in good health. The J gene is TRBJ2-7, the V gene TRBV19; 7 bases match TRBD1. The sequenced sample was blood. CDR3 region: CASSRLGQTSYEQYF. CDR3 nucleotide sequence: TGTGCCAGTAGTCGATTGGGACAGACTTCCTACGAGCAGTACTTC.